This T cell receptor (beta chain) was sequenced for a study of neoadjuvant anti-PD-1 for oral cavity cancer. General study results and limits: Only a few patients per response group were TCR-analyzed; validation needed.

A few counts support this clone. The antigen is unknown. The time point denotes: after neoadjuvant nivolumab, at surgical resection. Data came from immunoSEQ multiplex PCR; TCRdb stores just in-frame clones and leaves some out. Of approximately 37,000 clones in the sample, 35% to 45% were seen once. Trimming removed 5 bases at V and 0 bases at J, with 13 bases between. This CDR3 contains 16 residues. CDR1 and CDR2 (germline): LNHNV, YYDKDF (reference sequence). The chain has TRBV15 and TRBJ1-4; D uncertain. The receptor was isolated from a person aged 40 to 85 with oral cavity squamous cell carcinoma. The material sequenced was tumor tissue, taken after nivolumab (anti-PD-1) treatment. Here the CDR3 reads CATSSRRGATNEKLFF. The CDR3 nucleotides are TGTGCCACCAGCTCCCGACGGGGAGCAACTAATGAAAAACTGTTTTTT.